The 20 T cell receptor beta chains below were found in one sample sequenced in a study of blood T cell repertoires in COVID-19. Data came from immunoSEQ multiplex PCR; TCRdb stores just in-frame clones and leaves some out. The sample includes about 160,000 clones, about nine tenths of them seen just once. The sequencing sample was made of peripheral blood. These TCRs come from a man younger than 45 with COVID-19, enrolled during active disease.

The rearrangement links TRBV7-8 to TRBJ1-3, with 8 bases fitting TRBD1. CDR3 length: 16 residues. V gave up 1 base and J gave up 2 bases; unmatched junction bases: 4. Germline loops: CDR1 SGHVS, CDR2 FQNEAQ. CDR3 nucleotides: TGTGCCAGCAGCTTAGGGCAGGGGGCAGCTGGAAACACCATATATTTT. Amino acids: CASSLGQGAAGNTIYF.

The genes are TRBV2 and TRBJ2-7; no clear D gene. Germline CDR1 SNHLY, CDR2 FYNNEI. Trimming stripped 7 bases from V and 6 bases from J, with 10 bases between. The CDR3 totals 11 residues. CDR3 nucleotide sequence: TGTGCCAGCACCTACCTTAGCGAGCAGTACTTC. Translated, it gives CASTYLSEQYF.

V usage is TRBV6-6 and J usage is TRBJ1-2; a possible D gene is TRBD1 (5 bases). CDR3 length: 16 amino acids. The ends were cut back, 2 bases at V and 6 bases at J, with 19 bases in the middle. CDR1 is MNHNY, CDR2 SVGAGI, per germline (reference sequence). CDR3 nucleotides: TGTGCCAGCAGTTACGAACCCGTGGTGGGGCAAAATGGCTACACCTTC. Its protein product is CASSYEPVVGQNGYTF.

This clone was found a few times. The chain joins TRBV10-3 to TRBJ1-2, with D perhaps TRBD1 (6 bases). Germline V gives CDR1 ENHRY, CDR2 SYGVKD. V gave up 3 bases and J gave up 3 bases, with 14 bases separating them. The CDR3 consists of 15 residues. CDR3 sequence: CAISENRQVDYGYTF. The CDR3 DNA sequence: TGTGCCATCAGTGAAAATCGACAGGTAGACTATGGCTACACCTTC.

The genes are TRBV7-2 and TRBJ2-5, with 10 bases matching TRBD1. Trimming removed 5 bases from V and 5 bases from J; junction bases left unmatched: 11. The CDR3 consists of 16 residues. Germline-derived CDR1 and CDR2 are SGHTA and FQGNSA. DNA for the CDR3: TGTGCCAGCAGCAAACCGAGACAGGGGGCCGGGGAGACCCAGTACTTC. It specifies CASSKPRQGAGETQYF.

The rearrangement joins TRBV30 to TRBJ1-6; 7 bases line up with TRBD1. V shed 4 bases, J shed 10 bases, and the junction held 16 bases outside the gene matches. Germline CDR1 GTSNPN, CDR2 SVGIG (reference sequence). The CDR3 runs 16 residues. In DNA form, the CDR3 reads TGTGCCTGGATGGGCACCGGACAGGCTGATAGATCACCCCTCCACTTT. This codes for CAWMGTGQADRSPLHF.

The chain joins TRBV27 to TRBJ2-1, with 13 bases that match TRBD2. The CDR3 runs to 15 residues. Germline V gene lookup returns CDR1 MNHEY and CDR2 SMNVEV (reference sequence). J gave up 8 bases and V 5 bases, and 6 bases lay outside the gene matches. Here the CDR3 reads CASSPTSGRAHEQFF. The CDR3, as DNA: TGTGCCAGCAGTCCTACTAGCGGGAGGGCCCATGAGCAGTTCTTC.

V is TRBV11-2 and J is TRBJ1-2; a possible D gene is TRBD1 (6 bases). V gave up 0 bases and J gave up 0 bases, with 8 bases separating them. CDR1 and CDR2 (germline): SGHAT, FQNNGV. This CDR3 comprises 15 residues. The CDR3 spells CASSLDPGANYGYTF. Here the CDR3 DNA reads TGTGCCAGCAGCTTAGATCCAGGGGCTAACTATGGCTACACCTTC.

V usage is TRBV11-2 and J usage is TRBJ1-1; a weak D match, TRBD1 (5 bases). The V end was cut by 0 bases, the J end by 5 bases, with 19 bases between. The CDR3 totals 17 residues. Germline-derived CDR1 and CDR2 are SGHAT and FQNNGV. The CDR3: CASSLDETAEIGTEAFF. The DNA of the CDR3 is TGTGCCAGCAGCTTAGATGAGACAGCCGAGATTGGGACTGAAGCTTTCTTT.

The rearrangement joins TRBV9 to TRBJ1-2; no definite D call. CDR3 length equals 12 residues. Germline assignment: CDR1 SGDLS and CDR2 YYNGEE. V lost 7 bases, J lost 4 bases, and 11 bases lay in between. This CDR3 reads CASARTVYGYTF. The CDR3 DNA is TGTGCCAGCGCGAGGACTGTCTATGGCTACACCTTC.

The genes are TRBV10-3 and TRBJ2-1; 8 bases align to TRBD2. The CDR3 has 19 residues. Germline V gives CDR1 ENHRY, CDR2 SYGVKD. Germline trimming cut 0 bases from V and 0 bases from J; bases unmatched to any gene: 10. CDR3 in amino acids: CAISESRTSGTNSYNEQFF. CDR3 in DNA: TGTGCCATCAGTGAGTCGCGTACTAGCGGAACAAACTCCTACAATGAGCAGTTCTTC.

This chain connects TRBV7-2 to TRBJ1-1; D possibly corresponds to TRBD1 (6 bases). The CDR3 sequence is 16 residues long. Germline CDR1 SGHTA, CDR2 FQGNSA. Deletions cut 3 bases from V and 4 bases from J, with 18 bases between. The CDR3 DNA is TGTGCCAGCAGCTTCCGGGACAAAAGTGCGGGCACTGAAGCTTTCTTT. Translation gives CASSFRDKSAGTEAFF.

This chain uses TRBV19 with TRBJ1-6; 8 nucleotides agree with TRBD1. Germline-derived CDR1 and CDR2 are LNHDA and SQIVND (reference sequence). This CDR3 has 14 amino acids. V lost 3 bases and J lost 10; bases outside the gene matches: 5. For the CDR3, the DNA is TGTGCCAGTAGTATGGACAGGGTAGGCTCACCCCTCCACTTT. Amino acid sequence: CASSMDRVGSPLHF.

This clone was found a few times. This chain joins TRBV2 and TRBJ1-2, with TRBD1 identical over 9 bases. The trim removed 6 bases at V and 4 bases at J, leaving 6 bases unmatched. Germline V lookup: CDR1 SNHLY, CDR2 FYNNEI. The CDR3 runs to 14 residues. CDR3: CASSPGQGGYGYTF. CDR3 sequence (DNA): TGTGCCAGCAGCCCGGGACAGGGAGGCTATGGCTACACCTTC.

The J gene is TRBJ2-2, the V gene TRBV5-1; a possible D gene is TRBD1 (6 bases). CDR1 is SGHRS and CDR2 is YFSETQ in the germline V gene. The V end lost 3 bases, the J end lost 5 bases, and 8 bases lay between the germline ends. The CDR3 is made up of 13 amino acids. CDR3 sequence reads: CASSSDSTGELFF. The CDR3 DNA is TGCGCCAGCAGCTCGGACAGTACCGGGGAGCTGTTTTTT.

V gene TRBV11-2 combines with J gene TRBJ2-4; D is perhaps TRBD1 (6 bases). V gave up 5 bases and J gave up 5 bases, with 10 bases separating them. Germline loops: CDR1 SGHAT, CDR2 FQNNGV. CDR3 length equals 13 residues. This chain's CDR3 is CASSLGQQNIQYF. In nucleotides, the CDR3 is TGTGCCAGCAGCCTAGGACAGCAAAACATTCAGTACTTC.

V is TRBV5-1 and J is TRBJ2-7, with D perhaps TRBD1 (5 bases). The CDR3 consists of 15 residues. With 3 bases removed from V and 5 bases from J, the gap between germline ends came to 18 bases. Germline lookup yields CDR1 SGHRS and CDR2 YFSETQ. The CDR3 here is CASSSPDKGWNEQYF. In DNA, the CDR3 is TGCGCCAGCAGCTCACCCGATAAGGGGTGGAACGAGCAGTACTTC.

The chain combines TRBV9 with TRBJ1-2, with 8 bases matching TRBD1. This CDR3 is built from 17 residues. Germline V gene lookup returns CDR1 SGDLS and CDR2 YYNGEE. J gave up 2 bases and V 0 bases, and 9 bases lay outside the gene matches. DNA for the CDR3: TGTGCCAGCAGCGTAGGAGGGGGGACAGGAAGCAACTATGGCTACACCTTC. This translates into CASSVGGGTGSNYGYTF.

The chain combines TRBV29-1 with TRBJ1-1; D perhaps matches TRBD1 (6 bases). V was pared by 7 bases and J by 1 base, with 7 bases between. CDR1 and CDR2 from the germline V gene are SQVTM and ANQGSEA. This CDR3 comprises 11 residues. CDR3 loop: CSADRNTEAFF. The CDR3 nucleotides read TGCAGCGCGGACAGGAACACTGAAGCTTTCTTT.

This clone was recorded only once. The chain recombines TRBV7-9 with TRBJ2-3; no clear D gene. CDR1 is SEHNR, CDR2 FQNEAQ, per germline (reference sequence). Trimming shortened V by 5 bases and J by 2 bases, and 5 bases separated the two germline ends. The CDR3 runs 12 residues. The CDR3 nucleotides are TGTGCCAGCAGCCCCTTCACAGATACGCAGTATTTT. Translation: CASSPFTDTQYF.